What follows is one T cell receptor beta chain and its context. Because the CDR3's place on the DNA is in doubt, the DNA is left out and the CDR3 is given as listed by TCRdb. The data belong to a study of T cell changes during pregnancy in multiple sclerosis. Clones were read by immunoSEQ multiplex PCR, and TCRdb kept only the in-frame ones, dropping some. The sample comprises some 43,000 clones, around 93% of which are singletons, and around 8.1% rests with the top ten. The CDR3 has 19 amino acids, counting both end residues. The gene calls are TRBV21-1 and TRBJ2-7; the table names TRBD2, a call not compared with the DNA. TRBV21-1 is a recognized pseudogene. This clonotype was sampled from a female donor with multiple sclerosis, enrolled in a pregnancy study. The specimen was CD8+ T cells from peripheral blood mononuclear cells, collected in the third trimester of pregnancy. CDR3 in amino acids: CASSKAVASGSNLGLEQYF.